These 9 T cell receptor beta chains were sequenced from one sample in a study of blood T cell repertoires in COVID-19. Clones were sequenced by immunoSEQ multiplex PCR, and TCRdb holds only the in-frame ones, with some missing. This repertoire shows about 340,000 clones, around 80% found once; its top ten account for around 3%. Sequencing used peripheral blood. The receptors were sampled from a man younger than 40 with active or convalescent COVID-19.

This sequence joins TRBV2 and TRBJ2-5, with D perhaps matching TRBD1 (5 bases). V was cut by 11 bases and J by 1 base, with 11 bases left in between. CDR3 size: 12 residues. The germline V gene has CDR1 SNHLY and CDR2 FYNNEI. This CDR3 reads CAGTGFQETQYF. CDR3 nucleotide sequence: TGTGCCGGTACAGGTTTCCAAGAGACCCAGTACTTC.

This chain links TRBV6-2 or TRBV6-3 with TRBJ1-1; TRBD1 agrees at 9 bases. CDR3 length: 19 residues. Germline lookup yields CDR1 MNHEY and CDR2 SVGEGT. V lost 2 bases, J lost 2 bases, and 15 bases stayed unmatched. CDR3 residues: CASSYNVQGQGHINTEAFF. CDR3 sequence (DNA): TGTGCCAGCAGTTACAATGTCCAAGGACAGGGGCATATCAACACTGAAGCTTTCTTT.

The chain carries TRBV5-3 and TRBJ2-7; D perhaps matches TRBD1 (5 bases). TRBV5-3 is given ORF status, its function remaining uncertain. This CDR3 is built from 17 residues. V dropped 4 bases and J dropped 0 bases, with 20 bases sitting between them. CDR3 DNA: TGTGCCAGAAGCCTCATCATCGGTAGCCAGGGCTCCTACGAGCAGTACTTC. Its translation: CARSLIIGSQGSYEQYF.

The CDR3 reads CASSLIYTGELFF. CDR3 DNA: TGTGCCAGCAGCTTAATCTATACCGGGGAGCTGTTTTTT. The chain carries TRBV7-3 and TRBJ2-2; the D is unclear. The CDR3 has 13 amino acids. V dropped 1 base and J dropped 5 bases, with 5 bases sitting between them. Germline V gene lookup returns CDR1 SGHTA and CDR2 FQGTGA. Based on the CDR3 plus reference TRBV7-3 and TRBJ2-2, the full variable domain is GAGVSQTPSNKVTEKGKYVELRCDPISGHTALYWYRQSLGQGPEFLIYFQGTGAADDSGLPNDRFFAVRPEGSVSTLKIQRTERGDSAVYLCASSLIYTGELFFGEGSRLTVL.

This chain uses TRBV7-2 with TRBJ2-3; TRBD2 aligns across 9 bases. The CDR3 sequence is 16 residues long. V lost 3 bases, J lost 1 base, and 5 bases stayed unmatched. CDR1 and CDR2 (germline): SGHTA, FQGNSA. Here the CDR3 DNA reads TGTGCCAGCAGCTTGCGGGGGGGCCGTGGCACAGATACGCAGTATTTT. It is translated as CASSLRGGRGTDTQYF.

There are many counts of this clone. The rearrangement links TRBV3-1 (or the pseudogene TRBV3-2) to TRBJ2-7; possibly TRBD1 for D (7 bases). Germline values: CDR1 LGHDT, CDR2 YNNKEL (reference sequence). Between the trimmed V and J ends, which lost 4 bases and 7 bases, there was a span of 14 bases. The CDR3 runs to 13 residues. CDR3 residues: CASSPVPGGEQYF. DNA of the CDR3: TGTGCCAGCAGCCCGGTTCCAGGGGGGGAGCAGTACTTC.

The V and J genes are TRBV9 and TRBJ1-3, with 10 bases fitting TRBD1. Germline V gives CDR1 SGDLS, CDR2 YYNGEE. The CDR3 runs to 18 residues. V lost 3 bases and J lost 0; bases outside the gene matches: 9. The CDR3 bases are TGTGCCAGCAGCGGCACCGGGACAGGGGTCTTCTCTGGAAACACCATATATTTT. Translating it yields CASSGTGTGVFSGNTIYF.

This clone was seen a few times. This rearrangement joins TRBV6-4 to TRBJ2-3, with a possible D match to TRBD2 (5 bases). V was cut by 3 bases and J by 3 bases, with 7 bases left in between. This CDR3 spans 13 amino acids. Germline V gives CDR1 MRHNA, CDR2 SNTAGT. The CDR3 region is CASSERGTDTQYF. The CDR3 coding sequence is TGTGCCAGCAGTGAACGCGGGACAGATACGCAGTATTTT.

V usage is TRBV7-7 and J usage is TRBJ1-1; D unresolved. The V gene lost 3 bases and the J gene lost 5 bases, with 10 bases spanning the gap. The V gene's germline CDR1 is SSHAT and CDR2 FNYEAQ (reference sequence). The length of the CDR3 is 13 residues. CDR3 coding DNA: TGTGCCAGCAGCTTTCACTTCGGGACTGAAGCTTTCTTT. This encodes CASSFHFGTEAFF.